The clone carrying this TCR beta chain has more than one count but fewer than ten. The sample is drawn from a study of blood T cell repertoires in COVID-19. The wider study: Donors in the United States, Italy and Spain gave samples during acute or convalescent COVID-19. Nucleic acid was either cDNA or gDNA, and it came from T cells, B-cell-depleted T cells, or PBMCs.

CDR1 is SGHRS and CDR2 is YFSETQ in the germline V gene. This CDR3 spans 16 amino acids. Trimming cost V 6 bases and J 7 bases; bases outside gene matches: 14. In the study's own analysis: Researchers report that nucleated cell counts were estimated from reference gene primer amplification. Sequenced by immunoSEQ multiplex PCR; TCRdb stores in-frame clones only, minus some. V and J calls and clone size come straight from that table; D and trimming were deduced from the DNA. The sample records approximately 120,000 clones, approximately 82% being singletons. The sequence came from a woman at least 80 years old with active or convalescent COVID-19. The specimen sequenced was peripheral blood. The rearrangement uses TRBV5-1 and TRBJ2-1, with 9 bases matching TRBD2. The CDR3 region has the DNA TGCGCCAGCACTAAGGGGGGCGGGAGGGCTGAGAATGAGCAGTTCTTC. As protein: CASTKGGGRAENEQFF.